This T cell receptor (beta chain) originates from a study of shared clonotypes between healthy human individuals. V was trimmed by 3 bases and J by 0 bases, leaving 5 bases between them. Germline V gives CDR1 MNHEY, CDR2 SMNVEV (reference sequence). This CDR3 comprises 13 residues. This table comes from immunoSEQ multiplex PCR, and its TCRdb copy is limited to in-frame clones, with some not included. Here the sample spans some 2.1 million clones, over 85% being singletons. As concerns this clone: Within the sample, other DNA sequences also encode this same CDR3.

CD8 cells classed as naive were CD45RO-negative and positively selected for CCR7, excluding terminally differentiated effector memory CD45RA+ cells. The gene calls are TRBV27 and TRBJ1-1; D is unclear. This TCR was sampled from a young man in good health. Specimen: naive CD8+ T cells sorted from blood. In DNA form, the CDR3 reads TGTGCCAGCAGTTTCGGCATGAACACTGAAGCTTTCTTT. Its protein is CASSFGMNTEAFF.